The subject of this entry is one T cell receptor beta chain. These data originate in a study of blood T cell repertoires in COVID-19. At the level of the study: T cells, B-cell-depleted T cells, or PBMCs supplied cDNA or gDNA.

Recruitment covered fewer than 25 US areas and drew participants whose ages spanned roughly 18 to 90 years. Cohorts were based on clinical histories the participants reported. Only in-frame clones appear in the TCRdb table, and some are missing; sequencing was by immunoSEQ multiplex PCR. Of 200,000 to 250,000 clones listed, roughly 90% are singletons. The receptor's source is a woman between 25 and 40 years old with acute COVID-19. Sequenced input: PBMCs or T cells enriched from blood (not recorded which).

CDR3 loop: CASSLRLGQGTEAFF. DNA for the CDR3: TGTGCCAGCAGCCTCCGGCTGGGGCAGGGCACTGAAGCTTTCTTT. The gene calls are TRBV3-1 (or the pseudogene TRBV3-2) and TRBJ1-1, with D possibly being TRBD1 (5 bases). This CDR3 is built from 15 residues. Germline lookup yields CDR1 LGHDT and CDR2 YNNKEL (reference sequence). The V end was cut by 4 bases, the J end by 4 bases, with 16 bases between.